This T cell receptor beta chain was recovered during a study of cytomegalovirus exposure and HLA in healthy donors. The wider study: Out of 398 genotyped donors, about 81% belonged to the Caucasian-associated ancestry cluster. Points from the study as a whole: The authors later found most CMV-associated TCR beta chains appeared HLA-restricted. Of the V segments, some could not be distinguished, including TRBV6-2 and TRBV6-3, and were excluded.

With regard to this clone: Its cognate antigen is unknown.

The CDR3 covers 14 residues. Germline V gene lookup returns CDR1 SGHTA and CDR2 FQGNSA. PCR used 60 Vbeta primers and 13 Jbeta primers. The data were produced by immunoSEQ multiplex PCR, yet TCRdb's version contains in-frame clones alone and is incomplete. The sample table includes about 200,000 clones. The source is a girl aged 2-10 years in good health and CMV-seropositive. Sequencing used PBMCs. The V and J genes are TRBV7-2 and TRBJ2-5; possibly TRBD2 for D (6 bases). Near its end, the DNA agrees better with TRBJ2-7, so the J call may be wrong. This chain's CDR3 is CASSAWTTPYEQYF. The CDR3 DNA reads as TGTGCCAGCAGCGCGTGGACTACCCCCTACGAGCAGTACTTC.